Listed below are T cell receptor beta chains from one sample, sequenced in a study of blood T cell repertoires in COVID-19. Method: immunoSEQ multiplex PCR; TCRdb's copy keeps in-frame clones and lacks some. The sample lists about 200,000 clones; almost 90% were seen once. Sequenced material: peripheral blood. These receptors were taken from a man between 18 and 35 years old with active or convalescent COVID-19. The CDR3 runs from the conserved cysteine through the conserved F or W. The D gene is left open where the match is weak. Some rows mark clone size as missing; the rest say once, few, many or name a class of expanded clone.

>TRBJ2-5|NA|NA|TRBV29-1
TGCAGCGTTGAAACGGAGGAGACCCAGTACTTC
CSVETEETQYF
>TRBJ1-5|TRBD1|few|TRBV7-6
TGTGCCAGCAGCCCCGGACAGGGGAGAGGTCAGCCCCAGCATTTT
CASSPGQGRGQPQHF
>TRBJ1-1|NA|NA|TRBV7-9
TGTGCCAGCAGCGGCTTAGGGGGAGTAGCTTTCTTT
CASSGLGGVAFF
>TRBJ1-1|NA|NA|TRBV5-4
TGTGCCAGCAGCGGGAGGGGGGCCACTGAAGCTTTCTTT
CASSGRGATEAFF
>TRBJ1-1|TRBD1|NA|TRBV7-9
TGTGCCAGCGACTACCTTGGGACAGAGGAAGCTTTCTTT
CASDYLGTEEAFF
>TRBJ1-1|NA|NA|TRBV19
TGTGCCAGTAGTCCCCAGGCTTCGAGCACTGAAGCTTTCTTT
CASSPQASSTEAFF
>TRBJ1-2|NA|NA|TRBV19
TGTGCCAGTAGTGGAGGAGGACAGAACTATGGCTACACCTTC
CASSGGGQNYGYTF
>TRBJ2-7|NA|NA|TRBV19
TGTGCCAGTAGTGCCCGAAGCAGGGGTTACGAGCAGTACTTC
CASSARSRGYEQYF
>TRBJ2-6|NA|NA|TRBV19
TGTGCCAGTACTTCAGCACAGCACCCATCTCCCTCTGGGGCCAACGTCCTGACTTTC
CASTSAQHPSPSGANVLTF
>TRBJ2-2|NA|NA|TRBV11-3
TGTGCCAGCAGCTTAGATGGGACTAACACCGGGGAGCTGTTTTTT
CASSLDGTNTGELFF
>TRBJ2-1|TRBD2|NA|TRBV9
TGTGCCAGCAGCGTAGTCCACGACGGACTAGCGGCCCCACTCTTC
CASSVVHDGLAAPLF
>TRBJ2-1|TRBD2|NA|TRBV7-2
TGTGCCAGCAGAACTAGCGGGATCGCCAATGAGCAGTTCTTC
CASRTSGIANEQFF
>TRBJ2-3|TRBD1|NA|TRBV9
TGTGCCAGCAGCCCTCGGGACAGAAACACAGATACGCAGTATTTT
CASSPRDRNTDTQYF
>TRBJ1-5|NA|NA|TRBV12-3/TRBV12-4
TGTGCCAGCAGCCCGGGATCGTGGTCCCAGCATTTT
CASSPGSWSQHF
>TRBJ1-2|NA|once|TRBV20-1
TGCAGTGCTGGACACCGGCGGGGCTACACCTTC
CSAGHRRGYTF
>TRBJ2-3|NA|once|TRBV5-1
TGCGCCAGCAGCTTGACAGGGAGGGGGGCCACAGATACGCAGTATTTT
CASSLTGRGATDTQYF
>TRBJ1-5|TRBD1|NA|TRBV30
TGTGCCTGGAGTGTCCCGCGGGACAGAGTGAATCAGCCCCAGCATTTT
CAWSVPRDRVNQPQHF
>TRBJ2-3|TRBD2|NA|TRBV5-4
TGTGCCAGCAGCTTGGGACTAGCGGGGGGGCGGAGGGGCACAGATACGCAGTATTTT
CASSLGLAGGRRGTDTQYF
>TRBJ2-3|NA|NA|TRBV5-1
TGCGCCAGCAGCTTGTTTTCTCGCACAGATACGCAGTATTTT
CASSLFSRTDTQYF
>TRBJ2-3|NA|NA|TRBV3-1/TRBV3-2
TGTGCCAGCAGCCAAGGAGGGCCAGATACGCAGTATTTT
CASSQGGPDTQYF